This TCR beta chain was found in a study of vaccination and CD4 T cells after COVID-19. At the level of the study: Post-COVID sampling occurred a median 101 days after diagnosis (range 35 to 161). Overlapping peptides covering the spike proteins of SARS-CoV-2, HCoV-NL63, HCoV-OC43 and HCoV-229E were added to stimulate cells.

The CDR3 extends over 16 amino acids. Germline lookup yields CDR1 SGHVS and CDR2 FQNEAQ. J lost 1 base, V lost 2 bases, and 3 bases had no gene match. Sequence data for DNA of cultured CD4+ T cells were generated by the Oncomine TCR Beta short-read assay. Via MiXCR, TCRdb re-called the PCR reads, giving one row per CDR3 protein. The sample has around 12,000 distinct CDR3 sequences; 35% to 45% are singletons. As for this clonotype: The antigen remains unidentified.

Specified treatment: roughly 10-day PBMC culture with coronavirus spike peptide pools or control peptides (ViraFEST assay). In the ViraFEST assay, peptide-pool expansion preceded TCR sequencing of expanded clonotypes. With 8.5 to 10 ug/ml peptide pools and roughly 10 IU/ml IL-2, PBMCs were cultured at about 1.9 million per well. Sequenced input: cultured CD4+ T cells from blood. The origin of this receptor is a human donor with COVID-19. The chain joins TRBV7-8 to TRBJ2-1; 9 bases agree with TRBD2. CDR3 in DNA: TGTGCCAGCAGCTTACCTAGCGGGGTATCCTACAATGAGCAGTTCTTC. It is translated as CASSLPSGVSYNEQFF.